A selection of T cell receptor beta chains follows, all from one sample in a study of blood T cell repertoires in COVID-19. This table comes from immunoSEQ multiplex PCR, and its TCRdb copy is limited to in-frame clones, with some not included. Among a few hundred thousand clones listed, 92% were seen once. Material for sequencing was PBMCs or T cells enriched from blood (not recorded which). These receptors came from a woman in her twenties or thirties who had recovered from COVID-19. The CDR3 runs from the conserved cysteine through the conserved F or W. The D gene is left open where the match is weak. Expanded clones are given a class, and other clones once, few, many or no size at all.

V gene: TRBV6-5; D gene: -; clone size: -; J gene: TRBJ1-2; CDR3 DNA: TGTGCCAGCAGTTACGGGGCTCTTTCGGGCTACACCTTC; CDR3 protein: CASSYGALSGYTF
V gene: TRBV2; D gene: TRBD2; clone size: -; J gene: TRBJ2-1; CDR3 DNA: TGTGCCAGCAGTGAAGGGACTAGCGGGTACAATGAGCAGTTCTTC; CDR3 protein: CASSEGTSGYNEQFF
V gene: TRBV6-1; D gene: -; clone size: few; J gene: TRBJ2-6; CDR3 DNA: TGTGCCAGCAGTGGGAGAACAGGGACCTCTGGGGCCAACGTCCTGACTTTC; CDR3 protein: CASSGRTGTSGANVLTF
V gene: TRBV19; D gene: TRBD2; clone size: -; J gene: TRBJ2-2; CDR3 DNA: TGTGCCAGTGGCCCGGGAGGGGGGGCTTTTTCCGGGGAGCTGTTTTTT; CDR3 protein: CASGPGGGAFSGELFF
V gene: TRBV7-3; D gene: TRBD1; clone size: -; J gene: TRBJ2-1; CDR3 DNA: TGTGCCTCCTCATCCGGGACAGTCGATGAGCAGTTCTTC; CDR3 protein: CASSSGTVDEQFF
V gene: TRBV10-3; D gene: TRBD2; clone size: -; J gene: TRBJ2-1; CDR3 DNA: TGTGCCCCCAAAGGGACTAGCCTAGACAATGAGCAGTTCTTC; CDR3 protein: CAPKGTSLDNEQFF
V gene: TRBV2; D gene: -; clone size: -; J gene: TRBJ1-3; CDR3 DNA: TGTGCCAGCCGACAGGCCCGCTCTGGAAACACCATATATTTT; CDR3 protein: CASRQARSGNTIYF
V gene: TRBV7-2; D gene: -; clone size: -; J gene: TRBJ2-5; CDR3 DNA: TGTGCCAGCACCACGACAGTAAAAGAGACCCAGTACTTC; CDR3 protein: CASTTTVKETQYF
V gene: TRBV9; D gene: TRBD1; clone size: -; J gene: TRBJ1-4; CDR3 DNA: TGTGCCAGCCATCCCAGGAAAAGGGGACAGGGGGCAGTAGCTAATGAAAAACTGTTTTTT; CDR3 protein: CASHPRKRGQGAVANEKLFF
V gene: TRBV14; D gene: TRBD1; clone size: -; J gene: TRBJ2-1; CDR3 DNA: TGTGCCAGCAGCCGCGGACAGGGGAGAGGCGGGCAGTTCTTC; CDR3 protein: CASSRGQGRGGQFF
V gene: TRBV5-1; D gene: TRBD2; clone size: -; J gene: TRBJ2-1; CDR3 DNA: TGCGCCAGCAGCTCCTTAGCGGGAAGCTACAATGAGCAGTTCTTC; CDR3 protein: CASSSLAGSYNEQFF
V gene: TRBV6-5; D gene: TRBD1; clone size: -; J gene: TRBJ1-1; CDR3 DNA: TGTGCCAGCAGTTACCCCCGCAGGGGGCGAACTGAAGCTTTCTTT; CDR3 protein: CASSYPRRGRTEAFF
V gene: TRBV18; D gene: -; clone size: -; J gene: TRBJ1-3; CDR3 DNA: TGTGCCAGCTCACTTACGGACAGCGCTGGAAACACCATATATTTT; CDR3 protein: CASSLTDSAGNTIYF
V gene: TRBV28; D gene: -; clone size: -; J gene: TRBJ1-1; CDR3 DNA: TGTGCCAGCAGTTTAGCTCGGGGGGTTAAGGGCACTGAAGCTTTCTTT; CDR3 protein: CASSLARGVKGTEAFF
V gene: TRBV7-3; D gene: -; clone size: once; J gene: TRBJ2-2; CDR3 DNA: TGTGCCAGCAGCTCGGAGGACTCGCGTGGGAGCGGGGAGCTGTTTTTT; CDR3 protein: CASSSEDSRGSGELFF
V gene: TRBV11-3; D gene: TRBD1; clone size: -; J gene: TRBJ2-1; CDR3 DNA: TGTGCCAGCAGCAGAACAGGGGGAGCCTACAATGAGCAGTTCTTC; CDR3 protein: CASSRTGGAYNEQFF
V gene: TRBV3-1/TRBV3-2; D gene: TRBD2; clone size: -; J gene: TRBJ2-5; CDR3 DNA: TGTGCCAGCAGCCAAGCTCAACTAGCGGGGGTACAAGAGACCCAGTACTTC; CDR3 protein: CASSQAQLAGVQETQYF